Shown below are 27 T cell receptor beta chains from a single sample sequenced in a study of blood T cells in healthy people across ages. Primers used in a second PCR of about 7 to 12 cycles were a sample-barcoded 5' primer and a J-beta primer mix. TCRdb re-called the 5' RACE reads with MiXCR, one entry per CDR3 protein. There are some 710,000 distinct CDR3 sequences in the sample; 35% to 50% occur only once, and 15% to 20% lies in the top ten. Sequences were obtained from blood. The receptors derive from a man older than 75 in good health.

This clonotype was recorded a few times. The gene calls are TRBV5-6 and TRBJ1-1, with D hard to call. V lost 3 bases to trimming and J lost 5 bases, with 11 bases between them. Germline V lookup: CDR1 SGHDT, CDR2 YYEEEE. The CDR3 runs 13 residues. In nucleotides, the CDR3 is TGTGCCAGCAGCTGGGTTGGGTCGACTGAAGCTTTCTTT. Translated, it gives CASSWVGSTEAFF.

The sample holds a few counts of this clonotype. J is TRBJ2-7 and V is TRBV10-3, with 7 bases lining up with TRBD2. V lost 9 bases to trimming and J lost 8 bases; unmatched junction nucleotides: 13. Germline V gives CDR1 ENHRY, CDR2 SYGVKD. The CDR3 has 13 amino acids. The CDR3 here is CAIRDGTITQQYF. The DNA for the CDR3 is TGTGCCATAAGAGACGGGACTATAACGCAGCAGTACTTC.

The V gene is TRBV2, the J gene TRBJ2-3; 7 nucleotides line up with TRBD2. Germline V gene data show CDR1 as SNHLY and CDR2 as FYNNEI. The CDR3 totals 15 residues. V dropped 2 bases and J dropped 8; count of bases not matched to a gene: 10. The CDR3 nucleotides are TGTGCCAGCAGTGAACGCGGGAGTGATACCTCTACGCAGTATTTT. Its translation is CASSERGSDTSTQYF.

About this clonotype itself: With a much larger clone just one base away, this may be a read error. This CDR3 is CASSLSSGSSYNEQYF. CDR3 bases: TGTGCCAGCAGTCTATCTAGCGGTAGCTCCTACAATGAGCAGTACTTC. The V call is TRBV6-5, the J call TRBJ2-1; TRBD2 agrees at 7 bases. The DNA end lines up better with TRBJ2-7; the J call may be wrong. Germline values: CDR1 MNHEY, CDR2 SVGAGI. This CDR3 spans 16 amino acids.

The chain is built from TRBV7-8 and TRBJ2-1, with D unclear. The CDR3 sequence is 11 residues long. The V end was cut by 5 bases, the J end by 5 bases, with 4 bases between. CDR1 is SGHVS, CDR2 FQNEAQ, per germline. The CDR3 sequence is CASSINNEQFF. CDR3 nucleotides: TGTGCCAGCAGCATTAACAATGAGCAGTTCTTC.

V is TRBV11-2 and J is TRBJ2-4; D call uncertain. The closer fit of TRBJ2-7 to the DNA end suggests the J call may be wrong. The CDR3 contains 17 residues. CDR1 SGHAT and CDR2 FQNNGV come from the germline V gene. The CDR3 DNA sequence: TGTGCCAGCAGCGATTACATATCTGCCACAAAAAACTACGAGCAGTACTTC. This translates into CASSDYISATKNYEQYF.

The J gene is TRBJ2-3, the V gene TRBV6-5; 8 bases are a match to TRBD1. This CDR3 is built from 18 residues. V shed 2 bases and J 5 bases; nucleotides not matched to a gene: 15. Germline CDR1 MNHEY, CDR2 SVGAGI. The DNA of the CDR3 is TGTGCCAGCAGTTACAGAGGCCCGAGACAGGGGTCGGAAGATACGCAGTATTTT. It yields the protein CASSYRGPRQGSEDTQYF.

This clonotype has only a few counts. The chain links TRBV20-1 to TRBJ2-7, with 9 bases matching TRBD2. CDR1 and CDR2 (germline): DFQATT, SNEGSKA (reference sequence). J gave up 6 bases and V 3 bases, and 9 bases lay outside the gene matches. This CDR3 has 14 residues. DNA of the CDR3: TGCAGTGCTAGTCCCGCGGGAGGGCCGTCCGAGCAGTACTTC. Its protein is CSASPAGGPSEQYF.

V is TRBV13 and J is TRBJ2-5; 8 bases line up with TRBD1. Germline CDR1 and CDR2: PRHDT and FYEKMQ (reference sequence). V dropped 5 bases and J dropped 5; count of bases not matched to a gene: 7. The CDR3 totals 14 residues. CDR3 amino acids: CASSDDRGGETQYF. Here the CDR3 DNA reads TGTGCCAGCAGCGACGACAGGGGCGGCGAGACCCAGTACTTC. Looking up the rest from reference TRBV13 and TRBJ2-5 gives the full variable domain: AAGVIQSPRHLIKEKRETATLKCYPIPRHDTVYWYQQGPGQDPQFLISFYEKMQSDKGSIPDRFSAQQFSDYHSELNMSSLELGDSALYFCASSDDRGGETQYFGPGTRLLVL.

The chain links TRBV20-1 to TRBJ2-4; weak D call: TRBD2 (6 bases). The CDR3 consists of 13 residues. Trimming shortened V by 6 bases and J by 7 bases, and 16 bases separated the two germline ends. Germline V gene sequence: CDR1 DFQATT, CDR2 SNEGSKA (reference sequence). The CDR3 spells CSAFLGGGNIQYF. For the CDR3, the DNA is TGCAGTGCCTTTCTCGGGGGAGGCAACATTCAGTACTTC.

A few counts support this clonotype. V is TRBV20-1 and J is TRBJ1-4; 10 positions agree with TRBD1. This CDR3 contains 19 residues. Germline V CDR1 and CDR2: DFQATT, SNEGSKA (reference sequence). The V segment lost 3 bases and the J segment 0 bases; nucleotides outside the gene matches: 13. The CDR3 here is CSARGIRTGGTATNEKLFF. The DNA of the CDR3 is TGCAGTGCTAGGGGTATTCGGACAGGGGGGACAGCAACTAATGAAAAACTGTTTTTT.

There are a few counts of this clonotype. V and J are TRBV5-1 and TRBJ1-2, with a weak D call TRBD1 (6 bases). CDR3 length: 16 amino acids. CDR1 is SGHRS, CDR2 YFSETQ, per germline. Trimming pared 4 bases from V and 3 bases from J, leaving 19 bases between. The CDR3 sequence is CASSPSGAIPDYGYTF. The CDR3 nucleotides are TGCGCCAGCAGCCCCTCGGGGGCCATTCCCGACTATGGCTACACCTTC. Drawing the rest from reference TRBV5-1 and TRBJ1-2, the complete variable domain is KAGVTQTPRYLIKTRGQQVTLSCSPISGHRSVSWYQQTPGQGLQFLFEYFSETQRNKGNFPGRFSGRQFSNSRSEMNVSTLELGDSALYLCASSPSGAIPDYGYTFGSGTRLTVV.

The V and J genes are TRBV11-2 and TRBJ2-1, with TRBD2 matching 9 bases. CDR3 length equals 15 residues. V was clipped by 5 bases and J by 4 bases; unmatched bases: 6. The germline V gene encodes CDR1 SGHAT and CDR2 FQNNGV. CDR3 coding DNA: TGTGCCAGCAGCCCCCAGAGCGGGGGGTACAATGAGCAGTTCTTC. It yields the protein CASSPQSGGYNEQFF.

The chain joins TRBV15 to TRBJ2-3; D remains ambiguous. The CDR3 length is 12 residues. Germline V CDR1 and CDR2: LNHNV, YYDKDF (reference sequence). V gave up 1 base and J gave up 6 bases, with 5 bases separating them. The CDR3 reads CATSRVGDTQYF. The CDR3 bases are TGTGCCACCAGCAGAGTTGGGGATACGCAGTATTTT.

The chain recombines TRBV20-1 with TRBJ1-5, with 7 bases lining up with TRBD1. Germline V gives CDR1 DFQATT, CDR2 SNEGSKA (reference sequence). The CDR3 sequence is 14 residues long. V shed 1 base, J shed 7 bases, and the junction held 7 bases outside the gene matches. CDR3 bases: TGCAGTGCTAGAGCAGGGGGGGCAGGCCAGCCCCAGCATTTT. This codes for CSARAGGAGQPQHF.

V gene TRBV19 combines with J gene TRBJ2-7; 7 nucleotides line up with TRBD2. J gave up 7 bases and V 3 bases, and 9 bases lay outside the gene matches. Germline V gene sequence: CDR1 LNHDA, CDR2 SQIVND (reference sequence). This CDR3 is 14 amino acids long. In DNA form, the CDR3 reads TGTGCCAGTAGTATGACTGGCGGGAGCCGGGAGCAGTACTTC. This translates into CASSMTGGSREQYF. Combining the CDR3 with reference TRBV19 and TRBJ2-7 gives the whole variable domain DGGITQSPKYLFRKEGQNVTLSCEQNLNHDAMYWYRQDPGQGLRLIYYSQIVNDFQKGDIAEGYSVSREKKESFPLTVTSAQKNPTAFYLCASSMTGGSREQYFGPGTRLTVT.

This chain uses TRBV15 with TRBJ2-5; D is unresolved. Trimming removed 0 bases at V and 11 bases at J, with 16 bases between. In germline, CDR1 is LNHNV, CDR2 YYDKDF (reference sequence). The CDR3 has 14 residues. Here the CDR3 reads CATSREITNNEQYF. Here the CDR3 DNA reads TGTGCCACCAGCAGAGAGATAACTAACAATGAGCAGTACTTC.

This clonotype has more than one count but fewer than ten. V and J are TRBV20-1 and TRBJ1-5; D perhaps matches TRBD1 (5 bases). Trimming shortened V by 3 bases and J by 5 bases, and 11 bases separated the two germline ends. The CDR3 runs 13 residues. The germline V gene encodes CDR1 DFQATT and CDR2 SNEGSKA (reference sequence). CDR3 in DNA: TGCAGTGCTAGGGCAGGGTTCGATCAGCCCCAGCATTTT. Its protein is CSARAGFDQPQHF.

This clonotype was observed a few times. V and J are TRBV6-2 or TRBV6-3 and TRBJ2-5; 7 bases fit TRBD1. J gave up 3 bases and V 6 bases, and 4 bases lay outside the gene matches. This CDR3 is 13 amino acids long. CDR1 MNHEY and CDR2 SVGEGT come from the germline V gene. CDR3 sequence: CASSPDREETQYF. DNA of the CDR3: TGTGCCAGCAGCCCTGACAGGGAAGAGACCCAGTACTTC.

This clonotype was seen a handful of times. The chain is built from TRBV5-1 and TRBJ2-5; 7 positions match TRBD1. The CDR3 covers 15 residues. Trimming took 4 bases from V and 3 from J; bases not matched to a gene: 9. Germline assignment: CDR1 SGHRS and CDR2 YFSETQ. CDR3 sequence: CASSRLPGQKETQYF. In DNA, the CDR3 is TGCGCCAGCAGCCGTCTTCCGGGACAGAAAGAGACCCAGTACTTC.

Details on this clonotype: The conserved phenylalanine or tryptophan is not found at the CDR3 terminus, so this likely reflects a read error. The limits of the CDR3 on the DNA are not certain, so only TCRdb's listed CDR3 is given. The chain uses TRBV15 and TRBJ2-3; the table's D gene call, TRBD2, was not cross checked with the DNA. Germline assignment: CDR1 LNHNV and CDR2 YYDKDF (reference sequence). The CDR3 is 15 amino acids in total, end residues counted. CDR3 sequence: CATSSPTSGADTQWI.

V usage is TRBV2 and J usage is TRBJ2-5, with 8 nucleotides matching TRBD2. This CDR3 is 13 amino acids long. CDR1 SNHLY and CDR2 FYNNEI come from the germline V gene. Unmatched junction bases numbered 12, after V lost 7 bases and J lost 11 bases. The CDR3 region is CASNGRVRNEQYF. For the CDR3, the DNA is TGTGCCAGCAACGGGAGGGTAAGGAATGAGCAGTACTTC.

The chain combines TRBV7-2 with TRBJ2-7, with a tentative D call TRBD2 (5 bases). This CDR3 is built from 14 residues. Deletions cut 5 bases from V and 5 bases from J, with 16 bases between. Germline V lookup: CDR1 SGHTA, CDR2 FQGNSA. DNA for the CDR3: TGTGCCAGCAGCCTGAGAGGGTCCTTACACGAGCAGTACTTC. This gives the protein CASSLRGSLHEQYF.

This clonotype occurred once. This chain's CDR3 is CASRSRGPYEQYF. For the CDR3, the DNA is TGTGCCAGCAGAAGCAGGGGCCCCTACGAGCAGTACTTC. V is TRBV6-5 and J is TRBJ2-7; possibly TRBD1 for D (6 bases). This CDR3 is 13 amino acids long. Germline values: CDR1 MNHEY, CDR2 SVGAGI. The ends were cut back, 6 bases at V and 2 bases at J, with 11 bases in the middle.

The genes are TRBV20-1 and TRBJ2-3, with a weak D call TRBD2 (6 bases). Germline assignment: CDR1 DFQATT and CDR2 SNEGSKA (reference sequence). The V gene lost 5 bases and the J gene lost 0 bases, with 18 bases spanning the gap. The CDR3 runs 16 residues. The CDR3 loop reads CSAEQRARSSTDTQYF. In DNA, the CDR3 is TGCAGTGCTGAACAGCGGGCACGGTCTAGCACAGATACGCAGTATTTT.

The chain recombines TRBV13 with TRBJ2-1; D possibly corresponds to TRBD2 (6 bases). Germline V CDR1 and CDR2: PRHDT, FYEKMQ (reference sequence). CDR3 size: 13 residues. V lost 5 bases and J 8 bases, leaving 13 bases between the germline ends. CDR3 residues: CASSVLGGHEQFF. The CDR3 DNA sequence: TGTGCCAGCAGCGTATTGGGAGGTCATGAGCAGTTCTTC.

This clonotype was seen only a few times. The chain combines TRBV20-1 with TRBJ1-5; 8 positions agree with TRBD1. The CDR3 consists of 17 residues. Unmatched junction bases numbered 14, after V lost 2 bases and J lost 5 bases. The germline V gene has CDR1 DFQATT and CDR2 SNEGSKA (reference sequence). The CDR3 loop reads CSARSIRDRKVDQPQHF. The DNA of the CDR3 is TGCAGTGCTAGAAGCATCCGGGACAGGAAGGTGGATCAGCCCCAGCATTTT.